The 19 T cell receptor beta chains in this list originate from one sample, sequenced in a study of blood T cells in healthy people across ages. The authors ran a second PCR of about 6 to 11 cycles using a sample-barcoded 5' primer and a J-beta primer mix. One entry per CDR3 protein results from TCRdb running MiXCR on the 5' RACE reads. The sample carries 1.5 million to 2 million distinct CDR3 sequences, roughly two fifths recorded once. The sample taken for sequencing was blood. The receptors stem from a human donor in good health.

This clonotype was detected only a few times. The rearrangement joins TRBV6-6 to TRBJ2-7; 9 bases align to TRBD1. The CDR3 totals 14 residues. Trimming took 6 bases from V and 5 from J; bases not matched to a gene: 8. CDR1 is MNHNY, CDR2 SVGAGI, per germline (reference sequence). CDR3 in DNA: TGTGCCAGCAGACCCGGGACAGGGCGACACGAGCAGTACTTC. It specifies CASRPGTGRHEQYF.

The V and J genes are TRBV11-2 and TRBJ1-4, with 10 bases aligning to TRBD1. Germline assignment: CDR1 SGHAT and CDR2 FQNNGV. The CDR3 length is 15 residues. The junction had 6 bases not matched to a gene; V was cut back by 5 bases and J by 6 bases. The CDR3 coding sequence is TGTGCCAGCAGCCAGACAGGGGGCATCGATGAAAAACTGTTTTTT. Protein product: CASSQTGGIDEKLFF.

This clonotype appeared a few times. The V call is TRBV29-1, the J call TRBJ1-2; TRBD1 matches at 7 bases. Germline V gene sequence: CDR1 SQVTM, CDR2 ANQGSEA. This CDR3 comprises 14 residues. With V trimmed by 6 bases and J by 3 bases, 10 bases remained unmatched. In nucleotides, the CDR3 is TGCAGCGTGGGGACCGGGACAGCTGACTATGGCTACACCTTC. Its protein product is CSVGTGTADYGYTF. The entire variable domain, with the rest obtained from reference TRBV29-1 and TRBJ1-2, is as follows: SAVISQKPSRDICQRGTSLTIQCQVDSQVTMMFWYRQQPGQSLTLIATANQGSEATYESGFVIDKFPISRPNLTFSTLTVSNMSPEDSSIYLCSVGTGTADYGYTFGSGTRLTVV.

The CDR3 region is CSASIDGRGGQYF. The DNA of the CDR3 is TGCAGTGCGAGCATAGACGGGCGGGGGGGGCAGTACTTC. V usage is TRBV20-1 and J usage is TRBJ2-7; 9 nucleotides match TRBD2. The CDR3 has 13 amino acids. Looked up from germline, CDR1 is DFQATT and CDR2 is SNEGSKA (reference sequence). With 6 bases clipped from V and 9 bases from J, the junction kept 12 bases outside the gene matches.

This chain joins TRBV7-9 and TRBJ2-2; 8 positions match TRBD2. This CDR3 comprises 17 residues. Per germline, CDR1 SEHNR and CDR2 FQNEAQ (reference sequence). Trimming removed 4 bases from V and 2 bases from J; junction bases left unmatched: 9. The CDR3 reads CASSSRPSGYNTGELFF. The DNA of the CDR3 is TGTGCCAGCAGCTCGAGGCCTAGCGGGTACAACACCGGGGAGCTGTTTTTT.

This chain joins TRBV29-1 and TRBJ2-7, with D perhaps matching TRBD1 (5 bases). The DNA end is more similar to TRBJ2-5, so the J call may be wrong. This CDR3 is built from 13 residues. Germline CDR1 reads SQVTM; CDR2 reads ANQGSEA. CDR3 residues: CSVERQIQETQYF. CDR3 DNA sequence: TGCAGCGTTGAAAGACAGATCCAAGAGACCCAGTACTTC.

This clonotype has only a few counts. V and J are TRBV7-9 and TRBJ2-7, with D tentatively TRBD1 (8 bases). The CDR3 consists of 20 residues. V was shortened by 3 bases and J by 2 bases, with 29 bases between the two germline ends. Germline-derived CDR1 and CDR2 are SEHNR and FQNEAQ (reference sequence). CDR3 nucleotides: TGTGCCAGCAGCTTCTACAACAGACAGGGGAGGGTTAGGGTTACCTACGAGCAGTACTTC. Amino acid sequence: CASSFYNRQGRVRVTYEQYF.

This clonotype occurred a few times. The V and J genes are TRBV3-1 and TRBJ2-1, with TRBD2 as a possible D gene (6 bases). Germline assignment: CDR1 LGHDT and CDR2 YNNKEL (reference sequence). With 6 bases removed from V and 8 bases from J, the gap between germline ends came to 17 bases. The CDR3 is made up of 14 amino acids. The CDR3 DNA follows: TGTGCCAGCAGGAAGGGCGGGCTAGCGCATGAGCAGTTCTTC. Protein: CASRKGGLAHEQFF.

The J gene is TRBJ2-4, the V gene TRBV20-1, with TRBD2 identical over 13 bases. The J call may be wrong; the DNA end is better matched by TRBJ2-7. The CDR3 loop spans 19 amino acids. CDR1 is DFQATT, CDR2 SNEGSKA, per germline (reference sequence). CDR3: CSASGSFTSGGGTTYEQYF. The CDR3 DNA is TGCAGTGCTAGCGGAAGCTTTACTAGCGGGGGGGGGACCACCTACGAGCAGTACTTC.

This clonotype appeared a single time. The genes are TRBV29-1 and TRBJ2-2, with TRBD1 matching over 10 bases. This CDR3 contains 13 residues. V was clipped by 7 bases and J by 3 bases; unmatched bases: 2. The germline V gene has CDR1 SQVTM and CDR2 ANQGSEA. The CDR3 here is CSADRGDTGELFF. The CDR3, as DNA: TGCAGCGCGGACAGGGGGGACACCGGGGAGCTGTTTTTT.

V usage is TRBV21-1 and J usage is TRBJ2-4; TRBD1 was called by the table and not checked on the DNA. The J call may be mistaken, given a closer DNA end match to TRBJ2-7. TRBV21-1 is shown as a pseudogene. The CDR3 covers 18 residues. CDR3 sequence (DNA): TGTGCCAGCAGCAAAGCGCTTTCGTGGGACAGGGGACCCTACGAGCAGTACTTC. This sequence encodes CASSKALSWDRGPYEQYF.

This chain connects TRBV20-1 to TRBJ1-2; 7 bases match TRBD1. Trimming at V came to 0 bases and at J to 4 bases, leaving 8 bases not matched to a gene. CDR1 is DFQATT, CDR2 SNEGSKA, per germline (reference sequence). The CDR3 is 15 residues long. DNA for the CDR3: TGCAGTGCTAGAGATCTGGAGGGGGCGGGCTATGGCTACACCTTC. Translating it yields CSARDLEGAGYGYTF.

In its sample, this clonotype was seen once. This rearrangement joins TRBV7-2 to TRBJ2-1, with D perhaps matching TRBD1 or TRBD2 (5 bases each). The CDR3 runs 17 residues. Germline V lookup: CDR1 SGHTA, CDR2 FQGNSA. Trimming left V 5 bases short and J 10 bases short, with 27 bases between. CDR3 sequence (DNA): TGTGCCAGCAGCCTAACGGGACCAGGCCCACCAAACTACGAGCAGTTCTTC. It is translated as CASSLTGPGPPNYEQFF.

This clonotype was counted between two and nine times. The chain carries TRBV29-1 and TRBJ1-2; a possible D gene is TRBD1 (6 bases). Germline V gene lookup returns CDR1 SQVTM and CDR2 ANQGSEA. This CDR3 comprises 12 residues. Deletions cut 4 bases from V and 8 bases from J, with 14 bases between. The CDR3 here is CSVGTGYLGYTF. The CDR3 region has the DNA TGCAGCGTTGGAACAGGGTACTTAGGCTACACCTTC.

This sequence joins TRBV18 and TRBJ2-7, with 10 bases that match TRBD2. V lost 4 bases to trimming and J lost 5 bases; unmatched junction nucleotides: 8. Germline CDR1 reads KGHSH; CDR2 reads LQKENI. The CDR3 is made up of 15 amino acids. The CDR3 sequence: CASSRSGGADNEQYF. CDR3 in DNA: TGTGCCAGCTCACGGAGCGGGGGGGCCGATAACGAGCAGTACTTC. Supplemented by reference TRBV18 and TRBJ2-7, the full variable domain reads NAGVMQNPRHLVRRRGQEARLRCSPMKGHSHVYWYRQLPEEGLKFMVYLQKENIIDESGMPKERFSAEFPKEGPSILRIQQVVRGDSAAYFCASSRSGGADNEQYFGPGTRLTVT.

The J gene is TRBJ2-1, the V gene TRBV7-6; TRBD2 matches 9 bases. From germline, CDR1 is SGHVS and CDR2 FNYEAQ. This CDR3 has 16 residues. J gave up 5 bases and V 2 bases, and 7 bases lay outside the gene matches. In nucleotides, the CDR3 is TGTGCCAGCAGCTTATTGGCGGGCGGGGGGGACAATGAGCAGTTCTTC. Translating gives CASSLLAGGGDNEQFF.

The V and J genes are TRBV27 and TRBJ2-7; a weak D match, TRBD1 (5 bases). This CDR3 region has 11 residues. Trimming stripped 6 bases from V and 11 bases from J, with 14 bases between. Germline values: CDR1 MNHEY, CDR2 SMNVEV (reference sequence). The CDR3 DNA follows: TGTGCCAGCAGAAGCAGGGCCGTTGAGTACTTC. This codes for CASRSRAVEYF.

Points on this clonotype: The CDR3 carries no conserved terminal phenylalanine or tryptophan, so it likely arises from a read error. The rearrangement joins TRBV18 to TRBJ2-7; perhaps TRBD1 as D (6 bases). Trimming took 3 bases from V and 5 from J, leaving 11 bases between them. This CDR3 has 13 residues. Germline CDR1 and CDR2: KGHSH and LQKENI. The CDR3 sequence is CASSPNRDNEQYL. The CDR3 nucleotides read TGTGCCAGCTCACCCAACAGGGACAACGAGCAGTACTTA.

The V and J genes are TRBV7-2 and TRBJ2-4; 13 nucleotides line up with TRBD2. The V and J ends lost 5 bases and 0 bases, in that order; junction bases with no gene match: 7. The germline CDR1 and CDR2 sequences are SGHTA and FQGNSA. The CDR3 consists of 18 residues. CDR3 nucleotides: TGTGCCAGCAGCCTAGGGACTAGCGGGACGGCAGCCAAAAACATTCAGTACTTC. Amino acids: CASSLGTSGTAAKNIQYF.